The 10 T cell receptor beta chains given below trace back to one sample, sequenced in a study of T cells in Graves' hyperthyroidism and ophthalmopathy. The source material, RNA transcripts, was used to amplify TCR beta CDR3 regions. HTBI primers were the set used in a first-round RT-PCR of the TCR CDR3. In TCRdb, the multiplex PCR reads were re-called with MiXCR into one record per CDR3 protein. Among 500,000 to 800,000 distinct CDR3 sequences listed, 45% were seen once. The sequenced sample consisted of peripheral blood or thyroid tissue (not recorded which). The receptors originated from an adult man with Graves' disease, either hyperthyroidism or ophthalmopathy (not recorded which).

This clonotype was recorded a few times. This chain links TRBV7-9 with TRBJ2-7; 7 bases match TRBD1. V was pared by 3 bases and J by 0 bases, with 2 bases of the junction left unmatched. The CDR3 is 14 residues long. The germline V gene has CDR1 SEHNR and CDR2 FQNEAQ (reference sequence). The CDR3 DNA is TGTGCCAGCAGCTTGTGGGACAGCTCCTACGAGCAGTACTTC. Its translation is CASSLWDSSYEQYF.

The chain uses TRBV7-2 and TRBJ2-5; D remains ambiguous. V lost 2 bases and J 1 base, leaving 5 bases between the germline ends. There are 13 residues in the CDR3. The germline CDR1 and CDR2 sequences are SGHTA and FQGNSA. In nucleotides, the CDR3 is TGTGCCAGCAGCTTAACGACCCAAGAGACCCAGTACTTC. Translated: CASSLTTQETQYF. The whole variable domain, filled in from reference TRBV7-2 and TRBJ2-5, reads GAGVSQSPSNKVTEKGKDVELRCDPISGHTALYWYRQSLGQGLEFLIYFQGNSAPDKSGLPSDRFSAERTGGSVSTLTIQRTQQEDSAVYLCASSLTTQETQYFGPGTRLLVL.

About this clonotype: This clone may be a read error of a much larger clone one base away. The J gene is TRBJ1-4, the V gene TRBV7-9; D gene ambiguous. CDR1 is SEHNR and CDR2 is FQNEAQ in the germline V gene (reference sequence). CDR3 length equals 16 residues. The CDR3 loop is CASSPSPVATSEKLFF. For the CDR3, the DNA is TGTGCCAGCAGCCCTTCCCCGGTGGCAACTAGTGAAAAACTGTTTTTT.

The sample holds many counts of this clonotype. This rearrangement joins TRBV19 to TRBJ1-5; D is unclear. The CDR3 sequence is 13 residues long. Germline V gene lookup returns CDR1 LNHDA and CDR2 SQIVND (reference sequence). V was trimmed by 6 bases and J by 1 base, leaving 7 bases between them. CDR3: CASRPMSNQPQHF. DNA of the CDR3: TGTGCCAGTAGACCAATGAGCAATCAGCCCCAGCATTTT. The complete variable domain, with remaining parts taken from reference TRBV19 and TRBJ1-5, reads DGGITQSPKYLFRKEGQNVTLSCEQNLNHDAMYWYRQDPGQGLRLIYYSQIVNDFQKGDIAEGYSVSREKKESFPLTVTSAQKNPTAFYLCASRPMSNQPQHFGDGTRLSIL.

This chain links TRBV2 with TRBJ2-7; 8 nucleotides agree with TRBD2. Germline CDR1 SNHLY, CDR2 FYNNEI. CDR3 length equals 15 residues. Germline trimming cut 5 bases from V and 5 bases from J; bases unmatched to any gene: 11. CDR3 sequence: CASSYSGGAWNEQYF. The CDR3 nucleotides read TGTGCCAGCAGTTACTCGGGGGGGGCTTGGAACGAGCAGTACTTC.

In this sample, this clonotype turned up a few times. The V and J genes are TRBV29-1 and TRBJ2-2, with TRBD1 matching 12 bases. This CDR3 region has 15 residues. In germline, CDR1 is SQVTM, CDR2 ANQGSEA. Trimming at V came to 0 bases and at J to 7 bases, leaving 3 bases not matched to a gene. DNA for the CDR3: TGCAGCGTTGAAGAGGGACAGGGGGCGAACGGGGAGCTGTTTTTT. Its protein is CSVEEGQGANGELFF.

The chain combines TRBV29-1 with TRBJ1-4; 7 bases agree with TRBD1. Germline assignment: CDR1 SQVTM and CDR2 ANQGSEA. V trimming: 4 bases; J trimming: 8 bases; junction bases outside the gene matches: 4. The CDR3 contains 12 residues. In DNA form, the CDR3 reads TGCAGCGTTGGCCGGGACAGCGAAAAACTGTTTTTT. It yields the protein CSVGRDSEKLFF.

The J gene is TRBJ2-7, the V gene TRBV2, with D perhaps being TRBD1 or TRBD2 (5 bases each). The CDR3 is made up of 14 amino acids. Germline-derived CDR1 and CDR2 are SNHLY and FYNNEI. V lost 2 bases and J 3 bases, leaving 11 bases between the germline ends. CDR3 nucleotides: TGTGCCAGCAGTGAACGGGGCTATGGCTACGAGCAGTACTTC. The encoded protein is CASSERGYGYEQYF.

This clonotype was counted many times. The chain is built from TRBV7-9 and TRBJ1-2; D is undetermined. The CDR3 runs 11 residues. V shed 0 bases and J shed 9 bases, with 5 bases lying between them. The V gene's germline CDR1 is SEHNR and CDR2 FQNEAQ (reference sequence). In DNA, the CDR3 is TGTGCCAGCAGCTTAGCGTCACGCTACACCTTC. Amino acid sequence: CASSLASRYTF.

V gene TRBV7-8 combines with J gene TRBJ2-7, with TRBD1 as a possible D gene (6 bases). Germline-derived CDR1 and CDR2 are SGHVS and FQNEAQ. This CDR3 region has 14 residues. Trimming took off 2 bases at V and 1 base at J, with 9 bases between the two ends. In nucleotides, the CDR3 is TGTGCCAGCAGCTTATACAGGGAGTCCTACGAGCAGTACTTC. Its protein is CASSLYRESYEQYF.